This TCR beta chain was found in a study of blood T cells in healthy people across ages. Study-level information: Using template switching, researchers captured about one barcoded beta molecule for each two T cells. Broader study findings: In the absence of known donor CMV status, changes in expanded clonotypes were possibly confounded.

A few counts support this clonotype. Its antigen is not identified. Together with a sample-barcoded 5' primer, a J-beta primer mix was included in a second PCR lasting about 6 to 11 cycles. Every single cDNA molecule received a tag from a template-switch adaptor with 12 random nucleotides. TCRdb reprocessed the 5' RACE reads via MiXCR and lists one record per CDR3 protein. The table lists some 1.5 million distinct CDR3 sequences, around 40% of them singletons. Researchers collected approximately 9.5 milliliters of peripheral blood from every single donor. The sequence came from a woman aged 18-29 years in good health. The sample was blood.

The CDR3 loop is CASSGQGLTGGYTF. CDR3 sequence (DNA): TGTGCCAGCAGTGGACAGGGCTTAACTGGGGGCTACACCTTC. The chain uses TRBV12-3 or TRBV12-4 and TRBJ1-2, with TRBD1 identical over 8 bases. The CDR3 is 14 residues long. V trimming: 5 bases; J trimming: 8 bases; junction bases outside the gene matches: 10.